The source of this T cell receptor (beta chain) is a study of cytomegalovirus exposure and HLA in healthy donors. Points from the study as a whole: Within an earlier analysis, most TCR beta V segments proved productive either about 87% or about 30% of the time. At a 0.05 false discovery rate, a later analysis found around 17,000 TCR beta sequences to be associated with HLA alleles.

The PCR used 60 Vbeta and 13 Jbeta primers. TCRdb's table, derived via immunoSEQ multiplex PCR, lists solely in-frame clones and lacks some. The sample records roughly 70,000 clones, roughly four fifths being singletons. In regard to this clone: Its target is not known.

The TCR comes from a young man in good health and CMV-seronegative. Specimen: PBMCs.

CDR3 region: CASSLVMNTGELFF. In DNA form, the CDR3 reads TGCGCCAGCAGCTTGGTTATGAACACCGGGGAGCTGTTTTTT. V usage is TRBV5-1 and J usage is TRBJ2-2, with D unresolved. V was clipped by 0 bases and J by 1 base, with 4 bases between them. Germline V gene lookup returns CDR1 SGHRS and CDR2 YFSETQ. This CDR3 is 14 amino acids long.